The 6 T cell receptor beta chains listed next were all sequenced from one sample in a study of blood T cell repertoires in COVID-19. The repertoire was sequenced with immunoSEQ multiplex PCR; TCRdb's copy has only in-frame clones and lacks some. The sample holds 380,000 or so clones; about 80% are singletons and the top ten take more than 1%. Sequencing was performed on peripheral blood. The receptors stem from a human donor with acute or convalescent COVID-19. The donor label of this sample is uncertain.

This clone appeared a few times. In the same sample, other DNA sequences code for this CDR3. J is TRBJ2-7 and V is TRBV7-9; possible D gene TRBD1, 6 bases. The CDR3 extends over 13 amino acids. Trimming took 2 bases from V and 4 from J, leaving 9 bases between them. Germline V CDR1 and CDR2: SEHNR, FQNEAQ (reference sequence). The CDR3 is CASSLSQGYEQYF. The CDR3 DNA reads as TGTGCCAGCAGCTTAAGTCAGGGGTACGAGCAGTACTTC.

This chain connects TRBV11-2 to TRBJ1-2; a possible D gene is TRBD1 (5 bases). The CDR3 covers 12 residues. Germline CDR1 reads SGHAT; CDR2 reads FQNNGV. V lost 5 bases, J lost 4 bases, and 8 bases lay in between. CDR3 protein: CASSQTAYGYTF. In DNA, the CDR3 is TGTGCCAGCAGCCAGACAGCCTATGGCTACACCTTC.

CDR3 region: CASSSGQVDSPLHF. In DNA, the CDR3 is TGCGCCAGCAGCTCGGGACAGGTAGATTCACCCCTCCACTTT. The chain combines TRBV5-1 with TRBJ1-6; 8 bases map to TRBD1. The germline V gene has CDR1 SGHRS and CDR2 YFSETQ. The V gene end was trimmed by 3 bases and the J gene end by 8 bases; junction bases not matched to a gene: 4. The CDR3 consists of 14 residues. The full variable domain, rest sourced from reference TRBV5-1 and TRBJ1-6, is KAGVTQTPRYLIKTRGQQVTLSCSPISGHRSVSWYQQTPGQGLQFLFEYFSETQRNKGNFPGRFSGRQFSNSRSEMNVSTLELGDSALYLCASSSGQVDSPLHFGNGTRLTVT.

The V call is TRBV30, the J call TRBJ2-1, with D possibly TRBD2 on 6 matching bases. From germline, CDR1 is GTSNPN and CDR2 SVGIG (reference sequence). Deletions cut 0 bases from V and 7 bases from J, with 13 bases between. The CDR3 consists of 14 residues. CDR3 in amino acids: CAWSVIAGGNEQFF. The CDR3, as DNA: TGTGCCTGGAGTGTAATTGCCGGGGGAAATGAGCAGTTCTTC.

This clone was seen many times. This rearrangement joins TRBV5-4 to TRBJ2-7, with TRBD2 as a possible D gene (5 bases). The CDR3 contains 15 residues. Trimming shortened V by 4 bases and J by 0 bases, and 14 bases separated the two germline ends. The germline V gene has CDR1 SGHNT and CDR2 YYREEE (reference sequence). The CDR3 reads CASSGGLQSSYEQYF. The CDR3 coding sequence is TGTGCCAGCAGCGGCGGACTCCAGAGCTCCTACGAGCAGTACTTC.

The chain employs TRBV7-6 and TRBJ2-1, with 13 bases aligning to TRBD2. CDR1 and CDR2 from the germline V gene are SGHVS and FNYEAQ. CDR3 length: 17 residues. V gave up 1 base and J gave up 2 bases; unmatched junction bases: 2. The CDR3 coding sequence is TGTGCCAGCAGCTTAGATGGGACTAGCGGGACCTACAATGAGCAGTTCTTC. This sequence encodes CASSLDGTSGTYNEQFF.